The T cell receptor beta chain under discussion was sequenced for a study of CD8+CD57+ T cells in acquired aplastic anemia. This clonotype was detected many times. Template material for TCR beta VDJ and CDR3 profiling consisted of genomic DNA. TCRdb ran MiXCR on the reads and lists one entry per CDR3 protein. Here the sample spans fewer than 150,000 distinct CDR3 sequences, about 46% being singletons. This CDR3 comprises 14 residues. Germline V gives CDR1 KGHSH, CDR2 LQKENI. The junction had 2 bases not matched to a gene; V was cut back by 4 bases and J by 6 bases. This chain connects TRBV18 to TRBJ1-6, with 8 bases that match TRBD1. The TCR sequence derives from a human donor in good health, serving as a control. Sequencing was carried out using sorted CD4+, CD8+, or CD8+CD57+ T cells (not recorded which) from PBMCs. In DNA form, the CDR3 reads TGTGCCAGCTCACAGGGACAGGCTAATTCACCCCTCCACTTT. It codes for CASSQGQANSPLHF.